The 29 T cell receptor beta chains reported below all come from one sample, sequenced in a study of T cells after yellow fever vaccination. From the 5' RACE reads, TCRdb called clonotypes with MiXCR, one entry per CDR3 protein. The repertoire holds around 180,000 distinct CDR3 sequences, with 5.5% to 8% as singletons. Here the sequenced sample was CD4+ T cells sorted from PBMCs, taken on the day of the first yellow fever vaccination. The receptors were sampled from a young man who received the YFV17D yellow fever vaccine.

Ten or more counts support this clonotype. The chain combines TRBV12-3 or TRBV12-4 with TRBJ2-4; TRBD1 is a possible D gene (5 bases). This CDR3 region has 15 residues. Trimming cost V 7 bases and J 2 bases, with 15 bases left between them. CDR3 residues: CASNLHQGSKNIQYF. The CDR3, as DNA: TGTGCCAGCAACCTGCACCAGGGTTCCAAAAACATTCAGTACTTC.

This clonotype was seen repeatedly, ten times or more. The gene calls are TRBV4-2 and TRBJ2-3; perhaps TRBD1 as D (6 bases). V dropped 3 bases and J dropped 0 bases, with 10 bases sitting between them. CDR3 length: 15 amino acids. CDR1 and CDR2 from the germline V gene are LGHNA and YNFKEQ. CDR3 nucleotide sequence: TGTGCCAGCAGCCACGGACAGCAAAGCACAGATACGCAGTATTTT. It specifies CASSHGQQSTDTQYF.

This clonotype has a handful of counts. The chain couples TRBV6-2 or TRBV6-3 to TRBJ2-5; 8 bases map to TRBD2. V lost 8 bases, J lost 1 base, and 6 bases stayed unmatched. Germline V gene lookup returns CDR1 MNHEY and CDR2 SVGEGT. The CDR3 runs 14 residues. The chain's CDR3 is CASGLAGFQETQYF. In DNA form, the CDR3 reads TGTGCCAGCGGGTTAGCGGGGTTCCAAGAGACCCAGTACTTC.

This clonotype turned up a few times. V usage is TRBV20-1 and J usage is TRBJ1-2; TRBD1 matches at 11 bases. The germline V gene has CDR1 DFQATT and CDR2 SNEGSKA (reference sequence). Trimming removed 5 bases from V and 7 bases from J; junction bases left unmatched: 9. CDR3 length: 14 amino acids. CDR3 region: CSAFGQGAGFGYTF. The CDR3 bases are TGCAGTGCTTTCGGACAGGGGGCGGGCTTTGGCTACACCTTC.

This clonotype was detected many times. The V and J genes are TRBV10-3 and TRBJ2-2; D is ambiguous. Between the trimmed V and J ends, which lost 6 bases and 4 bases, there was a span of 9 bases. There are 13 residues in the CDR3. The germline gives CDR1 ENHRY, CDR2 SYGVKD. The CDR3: CAIRIPITGELFF. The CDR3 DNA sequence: TGTGCCATCAGGATACCAATCACCGGGGAGCTGTTTTTT.

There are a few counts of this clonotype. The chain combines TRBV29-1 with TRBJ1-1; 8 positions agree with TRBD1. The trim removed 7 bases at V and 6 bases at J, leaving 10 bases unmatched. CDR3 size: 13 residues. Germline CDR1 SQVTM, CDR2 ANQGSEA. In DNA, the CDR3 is TGCAGCGCTCTCTGGACGACAGGGGCTGAAGCTTTCTTT. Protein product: CSALWTTGAEAFF.

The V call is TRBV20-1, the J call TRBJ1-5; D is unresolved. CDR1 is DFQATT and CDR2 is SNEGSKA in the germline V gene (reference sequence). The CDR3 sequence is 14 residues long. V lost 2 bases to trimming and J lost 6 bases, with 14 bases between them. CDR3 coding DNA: TGCAGTGCTAGAAGTCCAGGCCTCAGTCAGCCCCAGCATTTT. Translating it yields CSARSPGLSQPQHF.

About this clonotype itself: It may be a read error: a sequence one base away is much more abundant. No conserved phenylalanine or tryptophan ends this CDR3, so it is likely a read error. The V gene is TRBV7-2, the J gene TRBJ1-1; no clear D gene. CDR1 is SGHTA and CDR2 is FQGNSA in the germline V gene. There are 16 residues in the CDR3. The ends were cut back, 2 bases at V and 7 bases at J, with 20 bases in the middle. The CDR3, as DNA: TGTGCCAGCAGCTTACAAAATAGTTGGTCTGGGGTTGAAGCTTTCTTA. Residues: CASSLQNSWSGVEAFL.

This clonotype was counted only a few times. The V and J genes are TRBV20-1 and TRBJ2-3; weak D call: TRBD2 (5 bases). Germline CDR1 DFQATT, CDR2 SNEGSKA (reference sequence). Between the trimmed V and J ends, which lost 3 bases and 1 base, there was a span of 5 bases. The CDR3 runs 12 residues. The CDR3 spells CSARRGTDTQYF. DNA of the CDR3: TGCAGTGCTAGGCGGGGCACAGATACGCAGTATTTT.

The CDR3 DNA follows: TGTGCCAGCAATCCAATCCGGACGGTAATCAGAGAGACCCAGTACTTC. Amino acids: CASNPIRTVIRETQYF. This chain links TRBV6-2 or TRBV6-3 with TRBJ2-5; D is unclear. V lost 7 bases and J lost 4, with 22 bases in between. Germline CDR1 is MNHEY and CDR2 is SVGEGT. The CDR3 extends over 16 amino acids.

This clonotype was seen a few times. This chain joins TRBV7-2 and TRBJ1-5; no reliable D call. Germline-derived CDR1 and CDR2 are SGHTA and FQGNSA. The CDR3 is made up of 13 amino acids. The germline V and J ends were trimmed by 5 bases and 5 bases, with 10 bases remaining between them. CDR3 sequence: CASSRPGDQPQHF. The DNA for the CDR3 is TGTGCCAGCAGCCGTCCTGGGGATCAGCCCCAGCATTTT.

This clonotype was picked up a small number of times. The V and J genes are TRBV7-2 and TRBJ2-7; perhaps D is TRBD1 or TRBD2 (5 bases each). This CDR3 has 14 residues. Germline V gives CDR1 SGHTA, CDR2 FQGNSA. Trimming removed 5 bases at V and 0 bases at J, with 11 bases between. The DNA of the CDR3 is TGTGCCAGCAGCCGGGACGGGAACTCCTACGAGCAGTACTTC. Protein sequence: CASSRDGNSYEQYF.

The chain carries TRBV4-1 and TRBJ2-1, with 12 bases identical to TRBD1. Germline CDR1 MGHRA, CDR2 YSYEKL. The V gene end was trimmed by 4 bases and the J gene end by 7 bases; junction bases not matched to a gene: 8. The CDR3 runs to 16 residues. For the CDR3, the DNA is TGCGCCAGCAGCCTTTATCCGGGACAGGGGGCGAATGAGCAGTTCTTC. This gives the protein CASSLYPGQGANEQFF.

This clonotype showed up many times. The CDR3 region is CASQSGLASGANVLTF. CDR3 nucleotides: TGTGCCAGCCAATCGGGCCTCGCCTCTGGGGCCAACGTCCTGACTTTC. This sequence joins TRBV6-5 and TRBJ2-6; D call uncertain. Germline assignment: CDR1 MNHEY and CDR2 SVGAGI. The CDR3 extends over 16 amino acids. Trimming pared 8 bases from V and 0 bases from J, leaving 14 bases between.

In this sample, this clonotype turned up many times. CDR3 in DNA: TGTGCCAGCAGCCTGGGACTAGCGGGGGTGGGAGATACGCAGTATTTT. Protein product: CASSLGLAGVGDTQYF. The rearrangement joins TRBV7-2 to TRBJ2-3; 14 positions agree with TRBD2. The ends lost 5 bases at V and 5 bases at J; junction bases unmatched: 6. The CDR3 runs 16 residues. Germline assignment: CDR1 SGHTA and CDR2 FQGNSA.

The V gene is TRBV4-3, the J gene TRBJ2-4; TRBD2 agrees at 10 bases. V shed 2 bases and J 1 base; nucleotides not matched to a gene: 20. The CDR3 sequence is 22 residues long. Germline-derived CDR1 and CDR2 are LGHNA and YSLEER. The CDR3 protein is CASSQRYSKRGGTNPAKNIQYF. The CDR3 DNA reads TGCGCCAGCAGCCAACGGTATAGCAAGCGGGGGGGAACAAACCCCGCCAAAAACATTCAGTACTTC.

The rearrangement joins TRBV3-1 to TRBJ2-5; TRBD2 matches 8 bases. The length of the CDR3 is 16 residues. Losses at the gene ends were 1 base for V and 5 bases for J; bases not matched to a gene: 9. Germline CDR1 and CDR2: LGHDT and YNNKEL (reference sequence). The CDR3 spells CASSQGQLAGSETQYF. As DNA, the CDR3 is TGTGCCAGCAGCCAAGGACAGCTAGCGGGTTCTGAGACCCAGTACTTC.

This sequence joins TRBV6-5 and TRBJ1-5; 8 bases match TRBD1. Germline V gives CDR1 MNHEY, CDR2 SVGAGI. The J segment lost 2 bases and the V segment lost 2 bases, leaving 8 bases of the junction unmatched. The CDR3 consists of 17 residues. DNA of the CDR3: TGTGCCAGCAGTTACCATCCCGGGACAGGTGGCAATCAGCCCCAGCATTTT. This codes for CASSYHPGTGGNQPQHF.

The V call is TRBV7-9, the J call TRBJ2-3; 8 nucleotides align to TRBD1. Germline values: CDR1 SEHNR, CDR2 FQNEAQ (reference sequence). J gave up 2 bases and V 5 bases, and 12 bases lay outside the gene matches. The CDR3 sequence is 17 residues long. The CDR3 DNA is TGTGCCAGCAGCCGCGGACGGACAGGGCTCTTCACAGATACGCAGTATTTT. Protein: CASSRGRTGLFTDTQYF.

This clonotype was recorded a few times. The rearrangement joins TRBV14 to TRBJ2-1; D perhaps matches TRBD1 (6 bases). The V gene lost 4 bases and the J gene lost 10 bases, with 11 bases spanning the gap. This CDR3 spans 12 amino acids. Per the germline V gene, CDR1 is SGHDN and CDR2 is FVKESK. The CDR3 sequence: CASSLITGEQFF. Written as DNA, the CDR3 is TGTGCCAGCAGCCTCATAACAGGGGAGCAGTTCTTC.

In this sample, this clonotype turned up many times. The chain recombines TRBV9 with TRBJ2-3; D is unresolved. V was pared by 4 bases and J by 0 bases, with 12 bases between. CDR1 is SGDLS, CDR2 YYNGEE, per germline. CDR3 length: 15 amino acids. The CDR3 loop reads CASSRDIASTDTQYF. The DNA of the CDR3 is TGTGCCAGCAGCCGAGACATCGCTAGCACAGATACGCAGTATTTT.

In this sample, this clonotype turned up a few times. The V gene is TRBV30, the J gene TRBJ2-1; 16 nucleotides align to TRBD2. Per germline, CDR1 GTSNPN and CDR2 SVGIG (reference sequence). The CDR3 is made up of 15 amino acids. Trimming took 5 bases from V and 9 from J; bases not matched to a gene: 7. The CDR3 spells CAWLPGTSGGGEQFF. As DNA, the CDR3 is TGTGCCTGGCTACCCGGGACTAGCGGGGGGGGTGAGCAGTTCTTC.

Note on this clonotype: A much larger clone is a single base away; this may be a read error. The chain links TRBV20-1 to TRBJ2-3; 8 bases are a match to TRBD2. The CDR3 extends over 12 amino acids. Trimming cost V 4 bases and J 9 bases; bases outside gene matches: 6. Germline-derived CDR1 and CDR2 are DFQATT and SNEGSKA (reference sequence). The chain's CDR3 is CSAILAEKTQYF. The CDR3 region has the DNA TGCAGTGCTATACTAGCGGAAAAAACGCAGTATTTT.

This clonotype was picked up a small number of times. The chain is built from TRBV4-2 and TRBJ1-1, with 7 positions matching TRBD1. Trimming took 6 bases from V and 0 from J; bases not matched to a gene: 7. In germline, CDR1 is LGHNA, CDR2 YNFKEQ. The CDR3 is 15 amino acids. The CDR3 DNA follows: TGTGCCAGCAGAAGAGAACAGGGGCTGAACACTGAAGCTTTCTTT. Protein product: CASRREQGLNTEAFF.

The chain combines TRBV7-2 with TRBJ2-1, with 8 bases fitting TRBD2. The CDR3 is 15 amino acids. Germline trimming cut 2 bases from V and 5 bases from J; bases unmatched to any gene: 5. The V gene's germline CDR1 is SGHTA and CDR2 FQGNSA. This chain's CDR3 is CASSLPIAGNNEQFF. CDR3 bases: TGTGCCAGCAGCTTACCTATAGCGGGGAACAATGAGCAGTTCTTC. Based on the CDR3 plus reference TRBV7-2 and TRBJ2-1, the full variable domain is GAGVSQSPSNKVTEKGKDVELRCDPISGHTALYWYRQSLGQGLEFLIYFQGNSAPDKSGLPSDRFSAERTGGSVSTLTIQRTQQEDSAVYLCASSLPIAGNNEQFFGPGTRLTVL.

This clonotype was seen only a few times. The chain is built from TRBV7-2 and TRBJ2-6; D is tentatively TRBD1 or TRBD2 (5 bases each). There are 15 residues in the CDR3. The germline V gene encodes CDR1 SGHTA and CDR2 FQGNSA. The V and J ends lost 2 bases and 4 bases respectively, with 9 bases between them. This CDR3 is CASSLMGVGANVLTF. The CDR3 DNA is TGTGCCAGCAGCTTAATGGGGGTCGGGGCCAACGTCCTGACTTTC.

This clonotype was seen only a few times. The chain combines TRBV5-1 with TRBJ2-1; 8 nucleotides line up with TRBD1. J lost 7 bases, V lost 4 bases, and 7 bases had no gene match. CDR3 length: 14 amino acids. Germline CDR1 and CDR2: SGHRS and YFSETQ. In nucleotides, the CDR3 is TGCGCCAGCAGCACGATGGACAGGGTGAATGAGCAGTTCTTC. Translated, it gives CASSTMDRVNEQFF.

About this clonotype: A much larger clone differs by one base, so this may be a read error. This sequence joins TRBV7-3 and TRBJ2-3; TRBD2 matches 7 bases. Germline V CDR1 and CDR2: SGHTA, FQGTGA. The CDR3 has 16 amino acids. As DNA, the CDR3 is TGTGTCAGCAGCTTAGGACGGGGGGTGGGCACAGATACGCAGTATTTT. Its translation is CVSSLGRGVGTDTQYF.

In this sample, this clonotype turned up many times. The CDR3 DNA reads TGTGCCAGCAGCACACCGGCCAGTGACGAGACCCAGTACTTC. Translated: CASSTPASDETQYF. The chain combines TRBV9 with TRBJ2-5; D ambiguous. The CDR3 extends over 14 amino acids. V shed 4 bases and J shed 5 bases, with 15 bases lying between them. CDR1 and CDR2 (germline): SGDLS, YYNGEE.